This TCR beta chain was recovered during a study of blood T cell repertoires in COVID-19. Source study methods: Estimation of nucleated cell counts was performed using reference gene primer amplification. TCRdb's copy holds only in-frame clones and misses some; the assay was immunoSEQ multiplex PCR. For V, J and clone size, that table is used; D and trimming come from the DNA. The sample includes under 50,000 clones, more than 70% of them seen just once. The germline V and J ends were trimmed by 5 bases and 4 bases, with 24 bases remaining between them. This CDR3 is built from 17 residues. Germline CDR1 MNHEY, CDR2 SVGEGT.

This TCR derives from an older man with active COVID-19. The chain uses TRBV6-2 or TRBV6-3 and TRBJ2-7, with a tentative D call TRBD2 (6 bases). The sample consisted of peripheral blood. CDR3 protein: CASSPNAKTQGLYEQYF. In DNA, the CDR3 is TGTGCCAGCAGTCCAAACGCCAAAACCCAGGGACTGTACGAGCAGTACTTC.